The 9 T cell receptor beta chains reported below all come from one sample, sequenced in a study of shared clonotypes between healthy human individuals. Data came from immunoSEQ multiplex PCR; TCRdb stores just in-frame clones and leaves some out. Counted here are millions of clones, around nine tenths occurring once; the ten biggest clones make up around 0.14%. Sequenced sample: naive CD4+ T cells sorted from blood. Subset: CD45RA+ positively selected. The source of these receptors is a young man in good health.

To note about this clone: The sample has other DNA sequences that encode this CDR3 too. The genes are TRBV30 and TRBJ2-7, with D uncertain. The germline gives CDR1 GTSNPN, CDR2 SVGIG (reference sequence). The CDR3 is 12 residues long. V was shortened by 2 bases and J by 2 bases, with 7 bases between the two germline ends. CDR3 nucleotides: TGTGCCTGGAGTCGGGCTCCCTACGAGCAGTACTTC. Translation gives CAWSRAPYEQYF.

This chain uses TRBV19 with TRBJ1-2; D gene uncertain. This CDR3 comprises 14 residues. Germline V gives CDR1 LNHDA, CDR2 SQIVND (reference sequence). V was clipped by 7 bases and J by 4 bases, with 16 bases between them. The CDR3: CASTRVSPGYGYTF. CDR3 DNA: TGTGCCAGTACCCGAGTCTCGCCTGGCTATGGCTACACCTTC.

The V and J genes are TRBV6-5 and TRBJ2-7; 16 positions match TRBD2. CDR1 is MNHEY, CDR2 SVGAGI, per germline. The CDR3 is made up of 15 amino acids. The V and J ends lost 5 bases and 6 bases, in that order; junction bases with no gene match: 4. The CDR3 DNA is TGTGCCAGCAGTCAAGGGACTAGCGGGAGGGCCGAGCAGTACTTC. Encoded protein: CASSQGTSGRAEQYF.

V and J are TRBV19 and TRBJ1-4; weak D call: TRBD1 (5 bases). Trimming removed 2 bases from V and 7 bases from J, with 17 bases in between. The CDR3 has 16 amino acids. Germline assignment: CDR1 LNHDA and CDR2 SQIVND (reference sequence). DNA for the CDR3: TGTGCCAGTAGTATAATCCGGCAGGGTGGGATTGAAAAACTGTTTTTT. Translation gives CASSIIRQGGIEKLFF.

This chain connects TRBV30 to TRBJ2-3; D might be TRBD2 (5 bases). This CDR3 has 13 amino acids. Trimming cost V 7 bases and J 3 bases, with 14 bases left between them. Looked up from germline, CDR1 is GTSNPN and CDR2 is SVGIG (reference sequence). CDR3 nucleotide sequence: TGTGCCTTTAGTCTGGGAGCTACAGATACGCAGTATTTT. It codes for CAFSLGATDTQYF.

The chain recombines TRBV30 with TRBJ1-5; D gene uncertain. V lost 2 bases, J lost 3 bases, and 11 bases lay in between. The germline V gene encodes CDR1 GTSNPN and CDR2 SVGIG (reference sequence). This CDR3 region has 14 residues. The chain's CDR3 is CAWSSGQFNQPQHF. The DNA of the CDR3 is TGTGCCTGGAGTTCGGGCCAGTTCAATCAGCCCCAGCATTTT.

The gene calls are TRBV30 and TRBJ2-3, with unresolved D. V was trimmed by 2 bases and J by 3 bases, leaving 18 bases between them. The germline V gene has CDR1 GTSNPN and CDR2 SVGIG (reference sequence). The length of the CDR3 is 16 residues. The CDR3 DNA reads TGTGCCTGGAGTCTCCAGCTTACCCCGAGGACAGATACGCAGTATTTT. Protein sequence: CAWSLQLTPRTDTQYF.

The CDR3 spells CASSGAGGYWPQHF. CDR3 sequence (DNA): TGTGCCAGCAGTGGGGCCGGGGGGTATTGGCCCCAGCATTTT. This chain connects TRBV6-1 to TRBJ1-5, with D perhaps matching TRBD1 (5 bases). Germline V CDR1 and CDR2: MNHNS, SASEGT. Trimming took 4 bases from V and 9 from J, leaving 16 bases between them. The CDR3 has 14 residues.

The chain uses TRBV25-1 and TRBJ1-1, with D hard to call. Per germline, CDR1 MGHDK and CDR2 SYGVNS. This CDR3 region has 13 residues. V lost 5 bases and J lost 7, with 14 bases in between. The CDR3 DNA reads TGTGCCAGCAGTCTAGACCCACGCGGTGAAGCTTTCTTT. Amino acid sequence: CASSLDPRGEAFF.